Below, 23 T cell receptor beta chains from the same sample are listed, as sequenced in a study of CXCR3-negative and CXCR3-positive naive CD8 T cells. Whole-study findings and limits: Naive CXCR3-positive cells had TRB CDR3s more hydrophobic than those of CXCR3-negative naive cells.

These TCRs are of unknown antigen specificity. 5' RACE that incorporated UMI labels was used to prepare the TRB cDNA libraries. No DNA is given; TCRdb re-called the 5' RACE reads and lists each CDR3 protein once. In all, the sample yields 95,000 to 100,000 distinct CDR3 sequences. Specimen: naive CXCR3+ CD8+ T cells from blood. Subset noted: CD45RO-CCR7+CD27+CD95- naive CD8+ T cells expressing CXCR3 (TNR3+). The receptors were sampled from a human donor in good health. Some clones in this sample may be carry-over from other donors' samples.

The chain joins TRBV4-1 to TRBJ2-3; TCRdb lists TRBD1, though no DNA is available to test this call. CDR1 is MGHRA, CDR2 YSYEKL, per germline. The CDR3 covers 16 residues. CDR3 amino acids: CASSRYEGGLPDTQYF.

The CDR3: CASSVSSGGRVEQFF. The genes are TRBV7-8 and TRBJ2-1; as DNA is missing, the TRBD2 call by TCRdb cannot be tested. CDR3 length: 15 residues. CDR1 and CDR2 from the germline V gene are SGHVS and FQNEAQ.

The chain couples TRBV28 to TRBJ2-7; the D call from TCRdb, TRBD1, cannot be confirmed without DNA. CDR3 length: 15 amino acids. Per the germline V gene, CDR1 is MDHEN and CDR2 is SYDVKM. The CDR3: CASSSPRRGLHEQYF.

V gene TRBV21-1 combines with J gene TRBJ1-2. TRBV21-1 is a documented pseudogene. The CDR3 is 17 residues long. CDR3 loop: CASSKAPSQRQLYGYTF.

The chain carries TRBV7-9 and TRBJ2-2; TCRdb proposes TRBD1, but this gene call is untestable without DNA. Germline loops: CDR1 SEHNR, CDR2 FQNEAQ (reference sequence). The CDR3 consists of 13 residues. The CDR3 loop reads CASSETGSGELFF.

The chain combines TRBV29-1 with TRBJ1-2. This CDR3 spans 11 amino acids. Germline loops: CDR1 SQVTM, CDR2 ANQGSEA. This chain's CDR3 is CSVATTVGYTF.

This chain's CDR3 is CAWSVMGTMQETQYF. The chain links TRBV30 to TRBJ2-5; TCRdb selects TRBD2, and the lack of DNA leaves this call unchecked. This CDR3 contains 15 residues. Germline-derived CDR1 and CDR2 are GTSNPN and SVGIG (reference sequence).

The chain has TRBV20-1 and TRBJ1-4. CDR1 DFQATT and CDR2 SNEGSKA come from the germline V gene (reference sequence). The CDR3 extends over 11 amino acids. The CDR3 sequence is CSVERNEKLFF.

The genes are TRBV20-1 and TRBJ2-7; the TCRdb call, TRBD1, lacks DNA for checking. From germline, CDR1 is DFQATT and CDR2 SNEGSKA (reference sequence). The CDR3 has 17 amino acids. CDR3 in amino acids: CSASAFLRDRFSYEQYF.

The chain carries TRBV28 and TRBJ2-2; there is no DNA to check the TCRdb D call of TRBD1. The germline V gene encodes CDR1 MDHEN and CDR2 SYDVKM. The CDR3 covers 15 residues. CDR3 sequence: CASITDRGLTGELFF.

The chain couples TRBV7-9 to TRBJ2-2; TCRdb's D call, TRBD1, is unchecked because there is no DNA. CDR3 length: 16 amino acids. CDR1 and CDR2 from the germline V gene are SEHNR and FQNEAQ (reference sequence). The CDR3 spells CASSTPGHPNTGELCF.

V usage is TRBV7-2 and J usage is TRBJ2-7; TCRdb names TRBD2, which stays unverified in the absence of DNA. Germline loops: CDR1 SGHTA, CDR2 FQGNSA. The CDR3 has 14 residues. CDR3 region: CASSYLGMAYEQYF.

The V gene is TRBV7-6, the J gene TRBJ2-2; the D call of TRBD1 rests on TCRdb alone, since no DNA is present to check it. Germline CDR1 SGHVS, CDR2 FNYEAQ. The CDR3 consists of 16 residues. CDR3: CASSPGQGAITGELFF.

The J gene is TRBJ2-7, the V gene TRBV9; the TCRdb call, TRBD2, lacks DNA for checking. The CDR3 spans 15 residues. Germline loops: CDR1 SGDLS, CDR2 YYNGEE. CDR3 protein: CASSPWGSGADEQYF.

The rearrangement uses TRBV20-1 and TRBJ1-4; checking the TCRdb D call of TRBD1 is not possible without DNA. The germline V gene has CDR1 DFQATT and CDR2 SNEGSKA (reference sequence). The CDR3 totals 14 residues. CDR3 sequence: CSARDGAVNEKLFF.

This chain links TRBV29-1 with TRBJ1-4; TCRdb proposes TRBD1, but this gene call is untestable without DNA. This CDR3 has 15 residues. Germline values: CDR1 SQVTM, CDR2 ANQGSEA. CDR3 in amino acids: CSVEAGTALGGKLFF. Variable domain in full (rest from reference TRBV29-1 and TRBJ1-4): SAVISQKPSRDICQRGTSLTIQCQVDSQVTMMFWYRQQPGQSLTLIATANQGSEATYESGFVIDKFPISRPNLTFSTLTVSNMSPEDSSIYLCSVEAGTALGGKLFFGSGTQLSVL.

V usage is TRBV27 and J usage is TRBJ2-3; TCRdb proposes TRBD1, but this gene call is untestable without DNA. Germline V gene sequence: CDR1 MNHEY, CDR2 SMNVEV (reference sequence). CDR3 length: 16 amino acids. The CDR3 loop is CASSHGDRELTDTQYF.

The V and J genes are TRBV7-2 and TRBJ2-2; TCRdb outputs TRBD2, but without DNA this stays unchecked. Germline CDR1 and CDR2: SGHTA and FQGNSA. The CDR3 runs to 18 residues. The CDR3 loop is CASSLRALAGGYTGELFF.

CDR3 amino acids: CASTSEPYNEQFF. The chain couples TRBV7-6 to TRBJ2-1. Germline V lookup: CDR1 SGHVS, CDR2 FNYEAQ. This CDR3 has 13 residues.

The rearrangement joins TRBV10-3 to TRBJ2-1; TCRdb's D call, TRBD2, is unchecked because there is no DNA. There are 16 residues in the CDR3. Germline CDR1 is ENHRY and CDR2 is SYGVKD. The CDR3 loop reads CAISEFGTSSAHEQFF.

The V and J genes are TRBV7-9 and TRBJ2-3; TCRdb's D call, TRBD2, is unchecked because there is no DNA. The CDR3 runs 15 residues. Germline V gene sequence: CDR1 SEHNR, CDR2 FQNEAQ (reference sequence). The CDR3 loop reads CASSPAPSHTDTQYF.

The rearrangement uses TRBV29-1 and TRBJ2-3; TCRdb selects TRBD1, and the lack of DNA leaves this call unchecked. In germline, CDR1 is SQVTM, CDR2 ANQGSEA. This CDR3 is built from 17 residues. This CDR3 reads CSVEDRGQGLSTDTQYF.

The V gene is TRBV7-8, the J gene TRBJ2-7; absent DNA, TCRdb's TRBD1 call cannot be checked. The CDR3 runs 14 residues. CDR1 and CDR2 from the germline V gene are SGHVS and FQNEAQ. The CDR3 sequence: CASSRPGSTREQYF. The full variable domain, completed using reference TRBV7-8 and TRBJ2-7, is GAGVSQSPRYKVAKRGQDVALRCDPISGHVSLFWYQQALGQGPEFLTYFQNEAQLDKSGLPSDRFFAERPEGSVSTLKIQRTQQEDSAVYLCASSRPGSTREQYFGPGTRLTVT.